The entry below describes one T cell receptor (beta chain). Its recognized antigen is unknown. Base quality data are lacking; no much larger clone is found one base away. CDR1 KGHSH and CDR2 LQKENI were looked up in the germline V gene. The germline V and J ends show losses of 2 bases and 5 bases respectively, and no gene match explains 5 bases of the junction. The CDR3 numbers 15 residues from cysteine through phenylalanine. Only CDR3 DNA remains: 45 bases, in frame from the first base. Library creation used the immunoSEQ multiplex PCR assay. TCRdb's version of the immuneACCESS table is confined to in-frame rearrangements and falls short of the full clone set. An unresolved V gene accounts for under half of the shortfall where checked; the remainder is of unknown origin. A total of roughly 50,000 clones appear in this sample, roughly 95% of them only once. Less than 5.5% of the sample rests with the top ten.

The data belong to a study of technical replicates of blood from four donors (TCRdb year 2017). The sample comprised PBMCs. The source is a human donor in good health. Some clones in this sample may be carry-over from other donors' samples. Recombination joined TRBV18 with TRBJ2-5; TRBD2 lines up with 10 middle nucleotides. The DNA sequence is TGTGCCAGCTCACCAGGGCTAGCGGGAGTTGAGACCCAGTACTTC. It codes for CASSPGLAGVETQYF. Beyond the CDR3, the reference TRBV18 and TRBJ2-5 genes provide the residues; the full variable domain reads: NAGVMQNPRHLVRRRGQEARLRCSPMKGHSHVYWYRQLPEEGLKFMVYLQKENIIDESGMPKERFSAEFPKEGPSILRIQQVVRGDSAAYFCASSPGLAGVETQYFGPGTRLLVL.